The next 7 T cell receptor beta chains were all read from a single sample in a study of blood T cell repertoires in COVID-19. This table comes from immunoSEQ multiplex PCR, and its TCRdb copy is limited to in-frame clones, with some not included. In the table there are fewer than 200,000 clones, approximately 86% of which are singletons. The sample taken for sequencing was peripheral blood. All receptors derive from a woman of 80 years or more with acute or convalescent COVID-19.

The gene calls are TRBV4-2 and TRBJ2-3; D is possibly TRBD2 (5 bases). Germline V gene lookup returns CDR1 LGHNA and CDR2 YNFKEQ. V was trimmed by 2 bases and J by 2 bases, leaving 11 bases between them. The CDR3 totals 15 residues. CDR3 coding DNA: TGTGCCAGCAGCCAAAGGTCGGGGAACACAGATACGCAGTATTTT. Encoded protein: CASSQRSGNTDTQYF.

A few counts support this clone. The chain joins TRBV9 to TRBJ1-5; 8 nucleotides match TRBD1. The CDR3 has 14 residues. Germline V lookup: CDR1 SGDLS, CDR2 YYNGEE. J lost 1 base, V lost 3 bases, and 0 bases had no gene match. The DNA for the CDR3 is TGTGCCAGCAGCGCAGGGGGCAGCAATCAGCCCCAGCATTTT. It translates to CASSAGGSNQPQHF.

V gene TRBV29-1 combines with J gene TRBJ2-7; D gene unclear. V shed 1 base and J shed 3 bases, with 10 bases lying between them. Per the germline V gene, CDR1 is SQVTM and CDR2 is ANQGSEA. CDR3 length: 13 residues. In DNA form, the CDR3 reads TGCAGCGTTGAAGGGCAAGACAACTACGAGCAGTACTTC. Amino acids: CSVEGQDNYEQYF.

This clone was observed a handful of times. The genes are TRBV5-8 and TRBJ1-5; D is possibly TRBD1 (6 bases). Germline V gene lookup returns CDR1 SGHTS and CDR2 YDEGEE. Trimming removed 3 bases from V and 0 bases from J, with 7 bases in between. This CDR3 spans 14 amino acids. The CDR3 reads CASSSDSSNQPQHF. The CDR3 nucleotides read TGTGCCAGCAGCTCGGACAGTAGCAATCAGCCCCAGCATTTT. The variable domain in full, with the rest retrieved from reference TRBV5-8 and TRBJ1-5, is EAGVTQSPTHLIKTRGQQATLRCSPISGHTSVYWYQQALGLGLQFLLWYDEGEERNRGNFPPRFSGRQFPNYSSELNVNALELEDSALYLCASSSDSSNQPQHFGDGTRLSIL.

The DNA of the CDR3 is TGTGCCATCAGTGAGCCACGACAGGGGGCATCGGCCAAAAACATTCAGTACTTC. Translated, it gives CAISEPRQGASAKNIQYF. The chain has TRBV10-3 and TRBJ2-4; 10 bases fit TRBD1. V shed 2 bases and J 1 base; nucleotides not matched to a gene: 8. This CDR3 is built from 18 residues. Per germline, CDR1 ENHRY and CDR2 SYGVKD.

This chain connects TRBV5-6 to TRBJ2-3; D might be TRBD2 (5 bases). The germline V gene has CDR1 SGHDT and CDR2 YYEEEE. With 3 bases removed from V and 6 bases from J, the gap between germline ends came to 11 bases. CDR3 length: 13 residues. The CDR3 region has the DNA TGTGCCAGCAGCTACGGACCGGGGGATACGCAGTATTTT. Its protein product is CASSYGPGDTQYF.

CDR3 bases: TGCGCCAGCAGCCCCGGGACAGGGGCTAACTATGGCTACACCTTC. It specifies CASSPGTGANYGYTF. This sequence joins TRBV5-1 and TRBJ1-2, with 10 positions matching TRBD1. The CDR3 sequence is 15 residues long. The junction had 3 bases not matched to a gene; V was cut back by 4 bases and J by 0 bases. Germline values: CDR1 SGHRS, CDR2 YFSETQ.